Listed below are T cell receptor beta chains from one sample, sequenced in a study of blood T cell repertoires in COVID-19. Produced via immunoSEQ multiplex PCR; TCRdb's table is partial and in-frame only. The sample lists about 110,000 clones; over 70% were seen once. The material sequenced was peripheral blood. The receptors stem from a man aged 50 to 60 with acute or convalescent COVID-19. CDR3s include the opening cysteine and the closing phenylalanine or tryptophan. The D gene is left open where the match is weak. Size tells how often a clone was seen (once, few, many) or the class of an expanded clone, and some rows leave it out.

d_call	clone_size	v_call	j_call	cdr3_nt	cdr3_aa
.	.	TRBV10-3	TRBJ1-1	TGTGCCATCAGTGAGTCGGCCGGGACTGAAGCTTTCTTT	CAISESAGTEAFF
.	.	TRBV5-1	TRBJ1-1	TGCGCCAGCAGTCCCCGGGTCCAGAACACTGAAGCTTTCTTT	CASSPRVQNTEAFF
.	.	TRBV7-3	TRBJ1-5	TGTGCCAGCAGCTCCCTAGGGGGGGTCAAGCATTTT	CASSSLGGVKHF
TRBD1	.	TRBV10-1	TRBJ2-2	TGCGCCAGCAGTGAAGACAGGGGAAACACCGGGGAGCTGTTTTTT	CASSEDRGNTGELFF
.	.	TRBV19	TRBJ1-2	TGTGCCAGTAGGTACGAGTATGGCTACACCTTC	CASRYEYGYTF
.	.	TRBV11-2	TRBJ2-1	TGTGCCAGCAGCTTAGCGGGGAGTCGGGGGTACAATGAGCAGTTCTTC	CASSLAGSRGYNEQFF
.	.	TRBV28	TRBJ1-4	TGTGCCAGCAGTAACCGTTTTTTGGGGGCAGCTAATGAAAAACTGTTTTTT	CASSNRFLGAANEKLFF
.	.	TRBV3-1/TRBV3-2	TRBJ1-1	TGTGCCAGCAGCCAAGGGCAGGCCAAAGCTTTCTTT	CASSQGQAKAFF
TRBD2	once	TRBV27	TRBJ2-3	TGTGCCAGCAGTCCGCTCCGACTAGCGGGGGGTGTAATAGATACGCAGTATTTT	CASSPLRLAGGVIDTQYF
TRBD1	once	TRBV6-5	TRBJ2-7	TGTGCCAGCAGTTTTGGGACAGTTCCTTACGAGCAGTACTTC	CASSFGTVPYEQYF
.	.	TRBV5-6	TRBJ1-1	TGTGCCAGCAGCTGGAGGGCCCCCGGGATGGCTGAAGCTTTCTTT	CASSWRAPGMAEAFF
TRBD1	.	TRBV3-1/TRBV3-2	TRBJ2-3	TGTGCCAGCAGCCCCTTAGGACAGGCTACAGATACGCAGTATTTT	CASSPLGQATDTQYF
.	.	TRBV28	TRBJ1-3	TGTGCCAGCAGTACCTGGGGGGAGTACCCTCTCTGGAAACGCGGAAACATATATTTT	CASSTWGEYPLWKRGNIYF
.	.	TRBV6-6	TRBJ2-1	TGTGCCAGCAACGCAGACGGGAATGAGCAGTTCTTC	CASNADGNEQFF
TRBD1	.	TRBV5-4	TRBJ1-1	TGTGCCAGCAGCCCGGGACAGGGAGGTTCGAACACTGAAGCTTTCTTT	CASSPGQGGSNTEAFF
TRBD1	.	TRBV11-2	TRBJ1-3	TGTGCCAGCCGACTACAGGGGGCAAACACCATATATTTT	CASRLQGANTIYF
TRBD1	.	TRBV10-3	TRBJ2-2	TGTGCCATCAGGGGGACAGGTCTAACCGGGGAGCTGTTTTTT	CAIRGTGLTGELFF
.	.	TRBV6-1	TRBJ1-5	TGTGCCAGCAGTGAATCAGGGTTCAATCAGCCCCAGCATTTT	CASSESGFNQPQHF
.	.	TRBV29-1	TRBJ2-1	TGCAGCGTTGAAGGAGGGGGTTCCAACTACAATGAGCAGTTCTTC	CSVEGGGSNYNEQFF
TRBD1	once	TRBV10-1	TRBJ2-2	TGCGCCAGCAGCAGGGGGCTAACCGGGGAGCTGTTTTTT	CASSRGLTGELFF
.	few	TRBV2	TRBJ1-2	TGTGCCAGCGCTGGCGGAGGCTATGGCTACACCTTC	CASAGGGYGYTF
TRBD1	.	TRBV6-1	TRBJ1-5	TGTGCCAGCAGTGAAGGCTCCAGGGGGAATCAGCCCCAGCATTTT	CASSEGSRGNQPQHF
.	.	TRBV15	TRBJ1-2	TGTGCCACCAGCAGAGATATTTCGGGACATTCCTTC	CATSRDISGHSF
.	.	TRBV9	TRBJ1-4	TGTGCCAGCAGCGTAGTAGGGACTGGAAATGAAAAACTGTTTTTT	CASSVVGTGNEKLFF
.	few	TRBV11-2	TRBJ2-3	TGTGCCAGCAGCTTAGGTCTGAGCACAGATACGCAGTATTTT	CASSLGLSTDTQYF
TRBD1	.	TRBV5-1	TRBJ2-2	TGCGCCAGCAGCTGGACAGGGGGCAGCGGGGAGCTGTTTTTT	CASSWTGGSGELFF
.	.	TRBV5-1	TRBJ1-5	TGCGCCAGCAGCCTCGATCCAGGGAAAGGCAATCAGCCCCAGCATTTT	CASSLDPGKGNQPQHF
.	.	TRBV21-1	TRBJ2-1	TGTGCCAGCAGCAAAGCGCTTGGGACAACCTACAATGAGCAGTTCTTC	CASSKALGTTYNEQFF
TRBD2	.	TRBV10-3	TRBJ2-2	TGTGCCATCAGTGTCCGAGCGGGGGGCGGAACGAACACCGGGGAGCTGTTTTTT	CAISVRAGGGTNTGELFF
TRBD1	few	TRBV7-2	TRBJ2-3	TGTGCCAGCATCGCCGACAGGGGGCTAGATACGCAGTATTTT	CASIADRGLDTQYF
.	.	TRBV27	TRBJ1-6	TGTGCCAGCAGTTTAGGTAGGGAGAGGGCCTATAATTCACCCCTCCACTTT	CASSLGRERAYNSPLHF
TRBD1	once	TRBV29-1	TRBJ1-2	TGCAGCGTTGATGGCAGGGGGCAAGGCTACACCTTC	CSVDGRGQGYTF
TRBD2	.	TRBV6-4	TRBJ2-3	TGTGCCAGCAGTGAGCGGGGGAGCACAGATACGCAGTATTTT	CASSERGSTDTQYF
TRBD2	.	TRBV12-3/TRBV12-4	TRBJ2-1	TGTGCCAGCAGCACAGGGACTAGCGGGGTGCAGTTCTTC	CASSTGTSGVQFF
.	.	TRBV7-9	TRBJ2-3	TGTGCCAGCAGCTCTCTCCGTCGAGATACGCAGTATTTT	CASSSLRRDTQYF
.	.	TRBV5-1	TRBJ2-2	TGCGCCAGCAGCTTGGGGGCCGCGAACACCGGGGAGCTGTTTTTT	CASSLGAANTGELFF
TRBD1	.	TRBV7-2	TRBJ1-2	TGTGCCAGCAGTTCTGGACAGGGGGCCGGTGGCTACACCTTC	CASSSGQGAGGYTF
TRBD1	.	TRBV29-1	TRBJ1-1	TGCAGCGTGGGAGAAGACAGGGAAATGAACACTGAAGCTTTCTTT	CSVGEDREMNTEAFF
TRBD2	once	TRBV7-2	TRBJ2-2	TGTGCCAGCAGCTTAGGTCTAGCGGGGGGCAGCACCGGGGAGCTGTTTTTT	CASSLGLAGGSTGELFF
.	.	TRBV12-3/TRBV12-4	TRBJ1-2	TGTGCCAGCAGTTCCAGGGGAGGCTACACCTTC	CASSSRGGYTF
.	.	TRBV27	TRBJ1-2	TGTGCCAGCAGTCCCCGATCTAATACAGGGTCCGGCTACACCTTC	CASSPRSNTGSGYTF
.	.	TRBV7-2	TRBJ1-5	TGTGCCAGCAGCTTAGGGACAGCTAATCAGCCCCAGCATTTT	CASSLGTANQPQHF
.	.	TRBV5-1	TRBJ1-2	TGCGCCAGCAGCTTGTCTAGAGGGGGTACCTATGGCTACACCTTC	CASSLSRGGTYGYTF
.	.	TRBV4-2	TRBJ1-6	TGTGCCAGCAGCCAGGAACCCCTTTCCCCCACAGGGACAAATAATTCACCCCTCCACTTT	CASSQEPLSPTGTNNSPLHF
.	.	TRBV9	TRBJ1-2	TGTGCCAGCAGCGTAGGGGTCGACAGCTATGGCTACACCTTC	CASSVGVDSYGYTF
.	.	TRBV6-6	TRBJ1-4	TGTGCCAGCAGTTACTCGAGTCAGGTCCTTGAAAAACTGTTTTTT	CASSYSSQVLEKLFF
TRBD1	few	TRBV28	TRBJ1-1	TGTGCCAGCAGACAGGCGACAGGGCTCACTGAAGCTTTCTTT	CASRQATGLTEAFF
.	.	TRBV27	TRBJ1-5	TGTGCCAGCAGTTTATTCACAGGGAGCAATCAGCCCCAGCATTTT	CASSLFTGSNQPQHF
TRBD1	.	TRBV30	TRBJ2-5	TGTGCCTGGAGTATAGGGGACAGCCCAAGAGAGACCCAGTACTTC	CAWSIGDSPRETQYF
TRBD1	.	TRBV5-1	TRBJ1-2	TGCGCCAGCAGGTCTCCAGGGGGCTATGGCTACACCTTC	CASRSPGGYGYTF
.	once	TRBV7-6	TRBJ2-1	TGTGCCAGCAGCTTAGCAGTGTCGAGTGAGCAGTTCTTC	CASSLAVSSEQFF
.	.	TRBV7-8	TRBJ2-2	TGTGCCAGCAGCTTAGTTGGAGGGGCCGGGGAGCTGTTTTTT	CASSLVGGAGELFF
.	.	TRBV3-1/TRBV3-2	TRBJ2-7	TGTGCCAGCAGCCAGGGGCCCTTTTCCTACGAGCAGTACTTC	CASSQGPFSYEQYF